The next 20 T cell receptor beta chains were all read from a single sample in a study of control samples from healthy donors and cancer patients. Measured with immunoSEQ multiplex PCR; TCRdb has only the in-frame clones, and not every one. Of about 15,000 clones in the sample, 70% to 85% were seen once. The sequenced sample was formalin-fixed, paraffin-embedded tissue. The receptors were gathered from a female donor with lung cancer.

The V and J genes are TRBV7-3 and TRBJ1-5; D call uncertain. Germline CDR1 reads SGHTA; CDR2 reads FQGTGA. This CDR3 is 13 amino acids long. Trimming stripped 5 bases from V and 7 bases from J, with 12 bases between. CDR3 DNA: TGTGCCAGCAGCCTAGTACCCGGACAGCCCCAGCATTTT. Amino acid sequence: CASSLVPGQPQHF.

This sequence joins TRBV18 and TRBJ2-3; TRBD2 is a possible D gene (6 bases). V was clipped by 0 bases and J by 0 bases, with 13 bases between them. Germline V lookup: CDR1 KGHSH, CDR2 LQKENI. CDR3 length equals 17 residues. CDR3 sequence: CASSPPLAGLSTDTQYF. CDR3 nucleotide sequence: TGTGCCAGCTCACCACCGTTGGCGGGACTTAGCACAGATACGCAGTATTTT.

The chain has TRBV6-2 or TRBV6-3 and TRBJ2-1; D uncertain. CDR3 length: 16 amino acids. From germline, CDR1 is MNHEY and CDR2 SVGEGT. The ends were cut back, 0 bases at V and 5 bases at J, with 14 bases in the middle. The CDR3 nucleotides are TGTGCCAGCAGTTACTCCTCACAGCGTAGCAACAATGAGCAGTTCTTC. It codes for CASSYSSQRSNNEQFF.

The genes are TRBV7-2 and TRBJ2-1; D gene unclear. The germline V and J ends were trimmed by 5 bases and 9 bases, with 17 bases remaining between them. CDR1 and CDR2 from the germline V gene are SGHTA and FQGNSA. The CDR3 loop spans 14 amino acids. DNA for the CDR3: TGTGCCAGCAGCCCCCTCCGGTGGGCAGTTGAGCAGTTCTTC. Amino acid sequence: CASSPLRWAVEQFF.

This clone was counted once. CDR3 loop: CSVSSGISSYEQYF. The CDR3 region has the DNA TGCAGCGTTTCGTCAGGGATCAGCTCCTACGAGCAGTACTTC. This sequence joins TRBV29-1 and TRBJ2-7, with D perhaps TRBD1 (5 bases). Germline loops: CDR1 SQVTM, CDR2 ANQGSEA. Trimming shortened V by 5 bases and J by 0 bases, and 14 bases separated the two germline ends. The CDR3 sequence is 14 residues long.

This clone came up a few times. The chain has TRBV7-9 and TRBJ1-5, with D uncertain. Trimming pared 2 bases from V and 3 bases from J, leaving 5 bases between. Germline V gene data show CDR1 as SEHNR and CDR2 as FQNEAQ (reference sequence). CDR3 length: 13 amino acids. CDR3 protein: CASSLSDNQPQHF. Here the CDR3 DNA reads TGTGCCAGCAGCTTATCTGACAATCAGCCCCAGCATTTT.

The J gene is TRBJ2-7, the V gene TRBV12-3 or TRBV12-4, with unresolved D. V dropped 6 bases and J dropped 4 bases, with 10 bases sitting between them. The CDR3 has 12 residues. In DNA form, the CDR3 reads TGTGCCAGCAGATCCAATACTTACGAGCAGTACTTC. Protein sequence: CASRSNTYEQYF.

This chain uses TRBV2 with TRBJ2-3, with D possibly being TRBD1 (5 bases). Germline CDR1 SNHLY, CDR2 FYNNEI. The length of the CDR3 is 14 residues. The germline V and J ends were trimmed by 2 bases and 3 bases, with 9 bases remaining between them. CDR3 sequence: CASSEQGRTDTQYF. The DNA for the CDR3 is TGTGCCAGCAGTGAACAGGGCAGGACAGATACGCAGTATTTT.

The rearrangement links TRBV4-3 to TRBJ2-7; no clear D. V gave up 1 base and J gave up 3 bases, with 13 bases separating them. The CDR3 consists of 15 residues. Germline V gene lookup returns CDR1 LGHNA and CDR2 YSLEER. The CDR3: CASSQGYLGHYEQYF. Here the CDR3 DNA reads TGCGCCAGCAGCCAAGGCTACCTCGGGCACTACGAGCAGTACTTC.

This clone was observed a few times. The chain recombines TRBV3-1 (or the pseudogene TRBV3-2) with TRBJ1-3; 10 bases fit TRBD1. V lost 0 bases and J lost 0; bases outside the gene matches: 14. Germline-derived CDR1 and CDR2 are LGHDT and YNNKEL (reference sequence). CDR3 length: 21 residues. CDR3 DNA sequence: TGTGCCAGCAGCCAAGATGGCCCGGGACAGGGGACGGTGAGCTCTGGAAACACCATATATTTT. Protein sequence: CASSQDGPGQGTVSSGNTIYF.

V usage is TRBV4-1 and J usage is TRBJ2-1; TRBD2 agrees at 13 bases. This CDR3 region has 19 residues. Germline V gene sequence: CDR1 MGHRA, CDR2 YSYEKL. Trimming cost V 2 bases and J 0 bases; bases outside gene matches: 7. CDR3 sequence: CASSQSGLAGSSSYNEQFF. The CDR3 region has the DNA TGCGCCAGCAGCCAATCGGGACTAGCGGGATCGAGCTCCTACAATGAGCAGTTCTTC.

For this clone: The germline gene is not matched at one end of the junction; a read error may be the cause. The V and J genes are TRBV7-7 and TRBJ1-4; TRBD1 might be the D (5 bases). The CDR3 spans 15 residues. The germline V gene encodes CDR1 SSHAT and CDR2 FNYEAQ (reference sequence). Written as DNA, the CDR3 is TGTGCTAGCAGCCTCCCGGGGGCAACTAATGAAAAACTGTTTTTT. It specifies CASSLPGATNEKLFF.

This clone was observed a single time. V usage is TRBV5-4 and J usage is TRBJ2-1; D ambiguous. Germline lookup yields CDR1 SGHNT and CDR2 YYREEE (reference sequence). This CDR3 region has 13 residues. V dropped 0 bases and J dropped 5 bases, with 6 bases sitting between them. The CDR3 coding sequence is TGTGCCAGCAGCTTGGGCAGGAACAATGAGCAGTTCTTC. Translated: CASSLGRNNEQFF.

This chain joins TRBV2 and TRBJ2-3; 14 positions match TRBD2. The germline V gene encodes CDR1 SNHLY and CDR2 FYNNEI. The CDR3 runs to 16 residues. After removal of 4 bases from V and 4 bases from J, the junction contained 4 bases not matched to a gene. The CDR3 DNA is TGTGCCAGCAGTGTTGGGACTAGCGGGGGTTCAGATACGCAGTATTTT. This encodes CASSVGTSGGSDTQYF.

The chain uses TRBV11-2 and TRBJ2-1; no definite D call. This CDR3 is built from 14 residues. With 1 base removed from V and 12 bases from J, the gap between germline ends came to 16 bases. The germline V gene has CDR1 SGHAT and CDR2 FQNNGV. CDR3 nucleotides: TGTGCCAGCAGCTTAGGGAACCTCAAAGAAAGGCAGTTCTTC. Its translation: CASSLGNLKERQFF.

The chain combines TRBV6-5 with TRBJ1-6; no clear D gene. Germline CDR1 is MNHEY and CDR2 is SVGAGI. The V end lost 6 bases, the J end lost 0 bases, and 6 bases lay between the germline ends. This CDR3 is built from 14 residues. The CDR3 DNA is TGTGCCAGCAGCCCAAACTCCTATAATTCACCCCTCCACTTT. Amino acid sequence: CASSPNSYNSPLHF.

The CDR3 nucleotides read TGTGCCAGCAACCGACAGGAGGATAACTATGGCTACACCTTC. It yields the protein CASNRQEDNYGYTF. The chain employs TRBV7-2 and TRBJ1-2; D is possibly TRBD1 (6 bases). The V end was cut by 7 bases, the J end by 1 base, with 13 bases between. This CDR3 is built from 14 residues. Per the germline V gene, CDR1 is SGHTA and CDR2 is FQGNSA.

The chain uses TRBV6-4 and TRBJ2-1; possibly TRBD2 for D (6 bases). CDR1 MRHNA and CDR2 SNTAGT come from the germline V gene. Trimming stripped 5 bases from V and 9 bases from J, with 17 bases between. The CDR3 loop spans 14 amino acids. The CDR3 region is CASSLLAQVGEQFF. In DNA, the CDR3 is TGTGCCAGCAGTCTACTAGCTCAGGTCGGTGAGCAGTTCTTC.

The rearrangement uses TRBV7-2 and TRBJ2-1; TRBD2 matches at 7 bases. Unmatched junction bases numbered 5, after V lost 3 bases and J lost 12 bases. Germline CDR1 and CDR2: SGHTA and FQGNSA. The CDR3 consists of 12 residues. The CDR3 region has the DNA TGTGCCAGCAGCTTCGAAACGGGAGGGCAGTTCTTC. This encodes CASSFETGGQFF.

CDR3 region: CSASRQFDQPQHF. DNA of the CDR3: TGCAGTGCTAGTCGGCAGTTCGATCAGCCCCAGCATTTT. The chain uses TRBV20-1 and TRBJ1-5; D remains unclear. This CDR3 is built from 13 residues. The V gene lost 3 bases and the J gene lost 5 bases, with 11 bases spanning the gap. Germline lookup yields CDR1 DFQATT and CDR2 SNEGSKA (reference sequence).